This paragraph covers one T cell receptor (beta chain) sequence. Using its own MiXCR run on the RT-PCR reads, TCRdb lists one record per CDR3 protein. The data show about 650,000 distinct CDR3 sequences, with roughly 14% seen just once and roughly 11% held by the top ten. Between the trimmed V and J ends, which lost 7 bases and 2 bases, there was a span of 20 bases. The CDR3 extends over 17 amino acids. Germline V CDR1 and CDR2: SGHTA, FQGNSA. This entry comes from a study of response to subunit inactivated influenza vaccine. The sample was PBMCs from blood, taken roughly 13 days after vaccination. The chain carries TRBV7-2 and TRBJ2-2, with a possible D match to TRBD1 (5 bases). The TCR comes from a man aged 50 to 59 who received an inactivated influenza vaccine. The CDR3 loop is CASTPGMAGYNTGELFF. CDR3 DNA: TGTGCCAGCACCCCGGGCATGGCAGGGTATAACACCGGGGAGCTGTTTTTT.